The source of this T cell receptor beta chain is a study of blood T cell repertoires in COVID-19. Across the study: The United States, Italy and Spain were the sources of the acute and convalescent COVID-19 samples.

TCRdb's table, derived via immunoSEQ multiplex PCR, lists solely in-frame clones and lacks some. In the table there are a few hundred thousand clones, about 90% of which are singletons. Everyone who took part was 18 to 89 years old, and they came from some 23 US areas. Recovered Cohort 3 donors showed two negative PCRs, clearance, or symptom resolution. This CDR3 has 13 amino acids. The junction had 4 bases not matched to a gene; V was cut back by 8 bases and J by 1 base. CDR1 is SNHLY and CDR2 is FYNNEI in the germline V gene. Sequencing was done on a sample of PBMCs or T cells enriched from blood (not recorded which). The receptor was isolated from a man aged 25 to 40 who had recovered from COVID-19. The rearrangement uses TRBV2 and TRBJ2-5; 7 nucleotides line up with TRBD1. As DNA, the CDR3 is TGTGCCAGCTGTAGGACAGGCCAAGAGACCCAGTACTTC. This encodes CASCRTGQETQYF.